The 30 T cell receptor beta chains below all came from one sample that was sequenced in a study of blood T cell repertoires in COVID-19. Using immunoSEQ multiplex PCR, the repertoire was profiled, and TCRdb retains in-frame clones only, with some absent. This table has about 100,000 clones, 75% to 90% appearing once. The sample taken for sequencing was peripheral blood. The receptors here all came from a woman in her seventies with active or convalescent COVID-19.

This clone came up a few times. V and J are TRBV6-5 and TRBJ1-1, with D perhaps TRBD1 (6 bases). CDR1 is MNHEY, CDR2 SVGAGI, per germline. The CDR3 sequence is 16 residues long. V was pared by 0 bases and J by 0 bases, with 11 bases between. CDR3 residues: CASSYSGGPLNTEAFF. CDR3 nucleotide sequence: TGTGCCAGCAGTTACTCCGGGGGGCCCTTGAACACTGAAGCTTTCTTT.

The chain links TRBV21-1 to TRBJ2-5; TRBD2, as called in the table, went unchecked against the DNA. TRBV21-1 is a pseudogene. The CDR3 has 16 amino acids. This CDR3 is CASSKAGGSHQETQYF. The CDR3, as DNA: TGTGCCAGCAGCAAAGCTGGCGGGAGCCACCAAGAGACCCAGTACTTC.

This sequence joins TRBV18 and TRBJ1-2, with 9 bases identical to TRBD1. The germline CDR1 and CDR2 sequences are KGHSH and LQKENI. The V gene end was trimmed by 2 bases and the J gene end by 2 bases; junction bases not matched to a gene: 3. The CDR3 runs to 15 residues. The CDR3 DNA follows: TGTGCCAGCTCACCAATAGGACAGGGGAACTATGGCTACACCTTC. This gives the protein CASSPIGQGNYGYTF.

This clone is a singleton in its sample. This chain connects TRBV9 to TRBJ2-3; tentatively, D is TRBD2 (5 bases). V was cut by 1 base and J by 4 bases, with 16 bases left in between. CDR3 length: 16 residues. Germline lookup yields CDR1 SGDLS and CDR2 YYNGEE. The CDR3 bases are TGTGCCAGCAGCGTAAGTATAAGCGGCACCTCAGATACGCAGTATTTT. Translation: CASSVSISGTSDTQYF.

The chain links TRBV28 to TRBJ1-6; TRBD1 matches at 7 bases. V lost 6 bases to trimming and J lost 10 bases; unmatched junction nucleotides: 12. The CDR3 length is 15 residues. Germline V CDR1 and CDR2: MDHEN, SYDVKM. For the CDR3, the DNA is TGTGCCAGCAGCCTACAGGGGATAGGTAGCTCACCCCTCCACTTT. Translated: CASSLQGIGSSPLHF.

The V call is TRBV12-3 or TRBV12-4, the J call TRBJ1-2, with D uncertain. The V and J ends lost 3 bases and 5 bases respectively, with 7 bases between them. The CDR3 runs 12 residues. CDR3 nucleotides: TGTGCCAGCAGTTTGAGAGGGTATGGCTACACCTTC. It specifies CASSLRGYGYTF.

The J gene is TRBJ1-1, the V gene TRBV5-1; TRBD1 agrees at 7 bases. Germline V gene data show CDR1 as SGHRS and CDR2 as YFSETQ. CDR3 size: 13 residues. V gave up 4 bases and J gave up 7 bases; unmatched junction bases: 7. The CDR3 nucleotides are TGCGCCAGCAGCCCGGGACAGAGATTTGAAGCTTTCTTT. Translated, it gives CASSPGQRFEAFF.

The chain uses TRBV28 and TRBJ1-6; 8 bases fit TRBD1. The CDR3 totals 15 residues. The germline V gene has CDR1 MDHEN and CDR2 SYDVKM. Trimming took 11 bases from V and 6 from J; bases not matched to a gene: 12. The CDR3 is CAWNGRQGFNSPLHF. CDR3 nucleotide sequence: TGTGCCTGGAACGGGAGACAGGGGTTTAATTCACCCCTCCACTTT.

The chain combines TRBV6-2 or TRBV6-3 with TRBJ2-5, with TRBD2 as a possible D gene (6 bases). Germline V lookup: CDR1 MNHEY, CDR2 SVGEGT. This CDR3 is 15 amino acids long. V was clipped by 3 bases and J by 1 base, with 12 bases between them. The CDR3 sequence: CASSYRRDFQETQYF. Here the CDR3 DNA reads TGTGCCAGCAGTTATAGGCGGGATTTCCAAGAGACCCAGTACTTC.

The CDR3 sequence: CASSTPSGVGSDTQYF. CDR3 nucleotides: TGCGCCAGCAGCACCCCTAGCGGGGTCGGGTCAGATACGCAGTATTTT. The chain recombines TRBV5-1 with TRBJ2-3; TRBD2 agrees at 9 bases. CDR1 is SGHRS, CDR2 YFSETQ, per germline. Trimming took 4 bases from V and 4 from J; bases not matched to a gene: 10. The CDR3 contains 16 residues.

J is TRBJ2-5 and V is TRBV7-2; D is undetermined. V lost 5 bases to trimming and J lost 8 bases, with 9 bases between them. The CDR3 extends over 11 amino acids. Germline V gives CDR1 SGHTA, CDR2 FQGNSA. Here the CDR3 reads CASSLLGTQYF. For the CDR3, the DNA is TGTGCCAGCAGCCTTCTAGGCACCCAGTACTTC.

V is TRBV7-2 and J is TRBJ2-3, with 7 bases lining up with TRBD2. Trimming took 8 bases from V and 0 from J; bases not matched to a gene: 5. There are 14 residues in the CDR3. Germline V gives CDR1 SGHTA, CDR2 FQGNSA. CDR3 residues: CASAVSGSTDTQYF. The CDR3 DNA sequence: TGTGCCAGCGCGGTTAGCGGGAGCACAGATACGCAGTATTTT.

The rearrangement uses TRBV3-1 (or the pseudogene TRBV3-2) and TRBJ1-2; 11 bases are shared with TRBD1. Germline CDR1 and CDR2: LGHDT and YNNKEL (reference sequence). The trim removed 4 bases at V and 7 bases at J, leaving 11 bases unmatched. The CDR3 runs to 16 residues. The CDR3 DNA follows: TGTGCCAGCAGCCCAACCGGGACAGGGGGTCGTGGTGGCTACACCTTC. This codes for CASSPTGTGGRGGYTF.

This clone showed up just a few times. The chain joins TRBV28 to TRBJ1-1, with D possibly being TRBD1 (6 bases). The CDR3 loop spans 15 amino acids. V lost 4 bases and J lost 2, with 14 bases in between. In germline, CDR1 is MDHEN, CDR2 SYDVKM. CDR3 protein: CASSYKGGANTEAFF. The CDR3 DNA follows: TGTGCCAGCAGTTATAAGGGGGGGGCAAACACTGAAGCTTTCTTT.

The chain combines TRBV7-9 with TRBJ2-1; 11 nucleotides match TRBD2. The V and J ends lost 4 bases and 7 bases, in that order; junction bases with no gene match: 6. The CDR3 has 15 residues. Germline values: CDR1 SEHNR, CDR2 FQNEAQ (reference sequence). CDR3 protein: CASSYSGGARNEQFF. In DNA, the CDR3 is TGTGCCAGCAGCTATAGCGGGGGGGCTCGTAATGAGCAGTTCTTC.

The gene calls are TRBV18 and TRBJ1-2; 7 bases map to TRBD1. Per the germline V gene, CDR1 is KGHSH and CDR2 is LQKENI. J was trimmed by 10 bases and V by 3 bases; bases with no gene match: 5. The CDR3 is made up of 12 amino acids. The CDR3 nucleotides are TGTGCCAGCTCACCGCGGACAGGTGACTACACCTTC. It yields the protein CASSPRTGDYTF.

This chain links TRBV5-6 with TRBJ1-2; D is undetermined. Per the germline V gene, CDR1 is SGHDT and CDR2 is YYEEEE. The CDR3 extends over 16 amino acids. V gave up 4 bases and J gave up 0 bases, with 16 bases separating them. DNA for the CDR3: TGTGCCAGCAGCCCCAGGACGGCGGGTGCTAACTATGGCTACACCTTC. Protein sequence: CASSPRTAGANYGYTF. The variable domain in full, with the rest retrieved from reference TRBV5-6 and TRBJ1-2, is DAGVTQSPTHLIKTRGQQVTLRCSPKSGHDTVSWYQQALGQGPQFIFQYYEEEERQRGNFPDRFSGHQFPNYSSELNVNALLLGDSALYLCASSPRTAGANYGYTFGSGTRLTVV.

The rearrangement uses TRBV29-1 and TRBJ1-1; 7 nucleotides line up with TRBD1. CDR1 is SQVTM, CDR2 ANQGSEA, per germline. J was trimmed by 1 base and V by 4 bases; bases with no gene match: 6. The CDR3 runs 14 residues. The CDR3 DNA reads TGCAGCGTTGTTGTCAGGGGGTGGAACACTGAAGCTTTCTTT. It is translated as CSVVVRGWNTEAFF.

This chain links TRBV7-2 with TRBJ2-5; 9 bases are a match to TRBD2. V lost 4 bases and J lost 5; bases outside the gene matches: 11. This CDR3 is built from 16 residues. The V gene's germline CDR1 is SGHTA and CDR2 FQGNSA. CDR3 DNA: TGTGCCAGCAGCTCGTTAGCGGGGGCTTCGGGGGAGACCCAGTACTTC. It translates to CASSSLAGASGETQYF.

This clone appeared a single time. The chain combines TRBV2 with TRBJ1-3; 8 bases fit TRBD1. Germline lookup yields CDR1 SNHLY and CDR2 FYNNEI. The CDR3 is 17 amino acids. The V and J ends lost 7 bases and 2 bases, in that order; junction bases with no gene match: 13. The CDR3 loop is CASNLFLKTGAGNTIYF. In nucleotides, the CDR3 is TGTGCCAGCAACCTCTTTTTAAAGACAGGGGCTGGAAACACCATATATTTT.

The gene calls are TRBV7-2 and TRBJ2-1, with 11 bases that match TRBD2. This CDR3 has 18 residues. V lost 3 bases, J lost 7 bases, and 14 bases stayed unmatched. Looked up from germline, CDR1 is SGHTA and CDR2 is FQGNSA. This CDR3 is CASSFTYSTSGIQNEQFF. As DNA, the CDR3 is TGTGCCAGCAGCTTCACTTATTCGACTAGCGGGATCCAAAATGAGCAGTTCTTC.

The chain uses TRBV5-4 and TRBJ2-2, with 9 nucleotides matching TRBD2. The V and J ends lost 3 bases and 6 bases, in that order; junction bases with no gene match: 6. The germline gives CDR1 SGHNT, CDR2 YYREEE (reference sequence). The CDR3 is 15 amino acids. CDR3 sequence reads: CASSYSGSKAGELFF. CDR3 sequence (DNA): TGTGCCAGCAGCTATAGCGGGAGTAAGGCCGGGGAGCTGTTTTTT.

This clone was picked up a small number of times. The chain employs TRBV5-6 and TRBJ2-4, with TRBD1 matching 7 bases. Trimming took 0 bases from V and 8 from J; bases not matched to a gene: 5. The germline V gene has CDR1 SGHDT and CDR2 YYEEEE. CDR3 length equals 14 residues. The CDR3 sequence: CASSLGGGGDIQYF. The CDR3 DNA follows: TGTGCCAGCAGCTTGGGAGGGGGCGGAGACATTCAGTACTTC. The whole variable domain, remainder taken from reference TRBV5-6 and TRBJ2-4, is DAGVTQSPTHLIKTRGQQVTLRCSPKSGHDTVSWYQQALGQGPQFIFQYYEEEERQRGNFPDRFSGHQFPNYSSELNVNALLLGDSALYLCASSLGGGGDIQYFGAGTRLSVL.

DNA for the CDR3: TGTGCCAGCAGCTTGGGGACAGGGAAAAGGGAGACCCAGTACTTC. Translation: CASSLGTGKRETQYF. The chain employs TRBV5-8 and TRBJ2-5; 8 positions agree with TRBD1. The V and J ends lost 0 bases and 5 bases, in that order; junction bases with no gene match: 6. Germline lookup yields CDR1 SGHTS and CDR2 YDEGEE. The CDR3 consists of 15 residues.

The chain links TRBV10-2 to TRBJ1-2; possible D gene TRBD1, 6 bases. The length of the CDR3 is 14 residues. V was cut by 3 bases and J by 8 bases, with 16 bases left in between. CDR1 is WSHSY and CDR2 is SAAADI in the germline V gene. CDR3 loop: CASSEQGPQNGYTF. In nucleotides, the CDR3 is TGCGCCAGCAGTGAACAGGGTCCCCAGAACGGCTACACCTTC.

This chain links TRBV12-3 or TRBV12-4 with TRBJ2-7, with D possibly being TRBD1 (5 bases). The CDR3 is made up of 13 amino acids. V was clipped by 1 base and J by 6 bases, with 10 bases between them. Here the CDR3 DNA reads TGTGCCAGCAGTTTAGGGGGCCACACCGAGCAGTACTTC. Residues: CASSLGGHTEQYF.

CDR3 nucleotide sequence: TGTGCCAGCAGCTTAGTCGCGGGAGGGGGCAATGAGCAGTTCTTC. Translation gives CASSLVAGGGNEQFF. The V gene is TRBV11-3, the J gene TRBJ2-1, with 9 positions matching TRBD2. The V and J ends lost 1 base and 6 bases, in that order; junction bases with no gene match: 4. CDR3 length equals 15 residues. Germline loops: CDR1 SGHNT, CDR2 YENEEA.

CDR3 amino acids: CSARDSRGRTF. The CDR3 DNA reads as TGCAGTGCTAGAGATAGCAGGGGGAGGACCTTC. The chain links TRBV20-1 to TRBJ1-2, with 7 bases identical to TRBD1. The CDR3 length is 11 residues. Germline assignment: CDR1 DFQATT and CDR2 SNEGSKA (reference sequence). J lost 14 bases, V lost 0 bases, and 6 bases had no gene match.

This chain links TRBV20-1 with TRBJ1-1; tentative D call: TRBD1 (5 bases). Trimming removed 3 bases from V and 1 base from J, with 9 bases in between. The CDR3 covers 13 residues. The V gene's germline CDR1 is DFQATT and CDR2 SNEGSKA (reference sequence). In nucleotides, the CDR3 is TGCAGTGCTAGTCGGAGGGGGAACACTGAAGCTTTCTTT. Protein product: CSASRRGNTEAFF.

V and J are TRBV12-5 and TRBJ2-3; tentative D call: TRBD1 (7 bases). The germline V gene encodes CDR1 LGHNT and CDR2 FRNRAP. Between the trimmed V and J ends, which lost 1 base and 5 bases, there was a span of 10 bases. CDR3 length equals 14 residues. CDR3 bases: TGTGCTAGTGGTTTGGGCCAGGGGGGAGATACGCAGTATTTT. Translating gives CASGLGQGGDTQYF.